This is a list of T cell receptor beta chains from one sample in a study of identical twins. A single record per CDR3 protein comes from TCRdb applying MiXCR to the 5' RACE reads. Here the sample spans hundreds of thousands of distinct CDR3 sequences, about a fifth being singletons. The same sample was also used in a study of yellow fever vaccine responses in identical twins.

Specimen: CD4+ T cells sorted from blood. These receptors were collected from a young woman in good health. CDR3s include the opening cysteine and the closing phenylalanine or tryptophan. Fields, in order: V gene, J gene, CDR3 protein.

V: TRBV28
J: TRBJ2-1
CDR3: CASSLSSASGKDEQFF

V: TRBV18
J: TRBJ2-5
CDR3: CASSPGNEETQYF

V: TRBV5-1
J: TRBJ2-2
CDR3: CASSLTGEVNTGELFF

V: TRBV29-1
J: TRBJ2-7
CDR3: CSVNPGLGGYEQYF

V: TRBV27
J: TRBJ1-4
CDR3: CASRLTNEKLFF

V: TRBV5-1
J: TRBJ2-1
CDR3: CASSDWETWGENEQFF

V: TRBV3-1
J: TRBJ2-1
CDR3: CASSQHQLAGGYNEQFF

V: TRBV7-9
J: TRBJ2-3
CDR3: CASSQASGGIDTQYF

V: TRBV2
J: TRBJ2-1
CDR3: CASSPIAGASYNEQFF

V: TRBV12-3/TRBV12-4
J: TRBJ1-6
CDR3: CASSFKGSPLHF

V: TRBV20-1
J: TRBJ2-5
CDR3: CSAPLPGGETQYF

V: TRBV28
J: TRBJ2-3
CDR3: CASSSGNRGTQYF

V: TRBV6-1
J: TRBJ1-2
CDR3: CASSHLVGTGGRGYTF

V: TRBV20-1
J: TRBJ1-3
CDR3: CSARDLDRAETIYF

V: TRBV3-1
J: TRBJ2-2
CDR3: CASSPTRTGELFF

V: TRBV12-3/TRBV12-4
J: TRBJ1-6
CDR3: CASRVLNSPLHF

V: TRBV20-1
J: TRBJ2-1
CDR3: CSATGTPTVNEQFF

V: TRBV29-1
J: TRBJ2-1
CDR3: CSLVGGGGASEQFF

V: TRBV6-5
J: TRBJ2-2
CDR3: CASSYASAGTGELFF

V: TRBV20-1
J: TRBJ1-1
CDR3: CSASRGTNTEAFF

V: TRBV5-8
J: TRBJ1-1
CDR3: CASSPGPNGAFF

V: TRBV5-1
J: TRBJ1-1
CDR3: CASSLDYTEAFF

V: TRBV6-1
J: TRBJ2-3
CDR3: CASSAQLGDTQYF

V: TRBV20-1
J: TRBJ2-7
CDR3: CSASGRGYEQYF

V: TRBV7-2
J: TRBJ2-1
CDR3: CASSLGDGSYNEQFF

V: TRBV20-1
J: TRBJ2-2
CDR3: CSARPGPRVGELFF

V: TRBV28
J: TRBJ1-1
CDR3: CASSLLRGRSGTEAFF

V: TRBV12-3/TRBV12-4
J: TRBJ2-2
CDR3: CASSFSRDRGFAGELFF

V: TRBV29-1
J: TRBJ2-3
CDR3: CSVEAFWDSDTDTQYF

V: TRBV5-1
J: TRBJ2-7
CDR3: CASSLDLLAGGYEQYF

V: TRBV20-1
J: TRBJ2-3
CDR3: CSASLGSDTQYF

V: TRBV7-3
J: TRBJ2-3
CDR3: CASSSQRTSTDTQYF

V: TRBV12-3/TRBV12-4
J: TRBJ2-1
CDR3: CASRPGQYNEQFF

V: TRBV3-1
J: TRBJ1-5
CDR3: CASSQDLRNQPQHF

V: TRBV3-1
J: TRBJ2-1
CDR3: CASSQMTYNEQFF

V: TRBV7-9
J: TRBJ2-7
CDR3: CTSSLSAASSYEQYF

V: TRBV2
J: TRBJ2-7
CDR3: CASSERVGEQYF

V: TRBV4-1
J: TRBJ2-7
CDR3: CASSHGRTGTYEQYF

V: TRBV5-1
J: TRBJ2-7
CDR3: CASSLAQDYEQYF

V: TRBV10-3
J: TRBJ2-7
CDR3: CAISESFGRISF

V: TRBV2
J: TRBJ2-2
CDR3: CASRSGQKINTGELFF

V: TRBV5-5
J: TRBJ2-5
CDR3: CASSLAQAGPYQETQYF

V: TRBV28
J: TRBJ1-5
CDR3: CASSSTPVGQPQHF

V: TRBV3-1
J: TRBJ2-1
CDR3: CASSWGGPLNEQFF

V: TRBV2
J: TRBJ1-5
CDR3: CASSPGGLNQPQHF

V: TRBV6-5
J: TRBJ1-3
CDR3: CASSYQLMGGTGNTIYF

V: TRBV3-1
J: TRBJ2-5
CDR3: CASSQVGSTGETQYF

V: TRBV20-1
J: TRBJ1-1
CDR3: CSAGQGANTEAFF

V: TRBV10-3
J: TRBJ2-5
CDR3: CAIRMTGQETQYF

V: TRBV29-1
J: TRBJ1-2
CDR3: CSVEEASRYTF

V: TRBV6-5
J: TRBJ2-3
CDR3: CASTMLHTQYF

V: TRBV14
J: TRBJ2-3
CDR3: CASSGHLGLAGRDTQYF

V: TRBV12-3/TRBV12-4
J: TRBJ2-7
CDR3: CASSSYRVGDEQYF

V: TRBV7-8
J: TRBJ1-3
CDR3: CASSLMWYSEFGNTIYF

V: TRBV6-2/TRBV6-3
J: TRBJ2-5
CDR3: CASRGRGSGRGWGQYF

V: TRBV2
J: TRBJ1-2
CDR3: CASRTETPGYTF

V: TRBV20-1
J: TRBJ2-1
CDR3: CSASNGGPFIQYNEQFF

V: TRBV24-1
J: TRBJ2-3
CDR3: CATSGTTDTQYF

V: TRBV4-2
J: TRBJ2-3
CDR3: CASSQAWGLAGGPDTQYF